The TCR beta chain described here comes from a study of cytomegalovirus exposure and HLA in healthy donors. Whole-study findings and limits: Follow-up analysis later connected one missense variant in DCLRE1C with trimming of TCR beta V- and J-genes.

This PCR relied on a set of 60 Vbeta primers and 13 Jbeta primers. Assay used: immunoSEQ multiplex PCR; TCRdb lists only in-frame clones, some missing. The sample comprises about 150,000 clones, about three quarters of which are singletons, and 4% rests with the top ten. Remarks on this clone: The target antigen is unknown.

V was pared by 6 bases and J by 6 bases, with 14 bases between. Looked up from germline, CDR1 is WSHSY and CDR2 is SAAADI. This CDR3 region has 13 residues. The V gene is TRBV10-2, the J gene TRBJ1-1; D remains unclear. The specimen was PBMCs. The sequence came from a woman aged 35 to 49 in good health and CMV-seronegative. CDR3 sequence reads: CASSPVGDPEAFF. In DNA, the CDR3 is TGCGCCAGCAGCCCGGTCGGAGATCCTGAAGCTTTCTTT.